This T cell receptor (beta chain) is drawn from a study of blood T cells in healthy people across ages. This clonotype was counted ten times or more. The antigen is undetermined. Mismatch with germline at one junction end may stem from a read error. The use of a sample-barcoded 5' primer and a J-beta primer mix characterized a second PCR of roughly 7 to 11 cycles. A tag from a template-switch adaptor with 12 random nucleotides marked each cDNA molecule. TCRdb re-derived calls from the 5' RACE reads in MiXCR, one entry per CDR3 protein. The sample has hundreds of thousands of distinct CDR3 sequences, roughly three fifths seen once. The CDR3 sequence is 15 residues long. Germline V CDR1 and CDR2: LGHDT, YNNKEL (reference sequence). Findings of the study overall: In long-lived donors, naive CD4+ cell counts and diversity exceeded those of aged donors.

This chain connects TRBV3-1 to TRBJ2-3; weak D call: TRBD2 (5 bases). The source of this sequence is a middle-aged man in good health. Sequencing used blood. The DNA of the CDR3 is TGCGCCAGCAGCCAAGTAGGAGGTAGCACAGATACGCAGTATTTT. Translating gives CASSQVGGSTDTQYF.